A selection of T cell receptor beta chains follows, all from one sample in a study of cytomegalovirus exposure and HLA in healthy donors. Profiled with immunoSEQ multiplex PCR; TCRdb holds only in-frame clones, not every one. This table holds fewer than 110,000 clones, 65% to 80% found once. Sequencing was performed on PBMCs. Source of these receptors: a male donor in good health and CMV-seronegative. Each CDR3 is given with its conserved first and last residue. The D gene is left open where the match is weak. Clone size appears in some rows only: once, few, many, or a class for an expanded clone.

size: .
V: TRBV18
D: .
J: TRBJ1-1
CDR3: CASSPVPLSTEAFF
DNA: TGTGCCAGCTCACCAGTGCCTCTAAGCACTGAAGCTTTCTTT

size: .
V: TRBV19
D: .
J: TRBJ1-1
CDR3: CASSFLRGSKMNTEAFF
DNA: TGTGCCAGTAGTTTTTTGAGAGGATCAAAAATGAACACTGAAGCTTTCTTT

size: .
V: TRBV11-2
D: TRBD2
J: TRBJ2-1
CDR3: CASSLDPAGGFDEQFF
DNA: TGTGCCAGCAGCTTAGATCCAGCGGGAGGTTTTGATGAGCAGTTCTTC

size: few
V: TRBV7-6
D: .
J: TRBJ1-1
CDR3: CASSLDRYTEAFF
DNA: TGTGCCAGCAGCTTAGACAGGTACACTGAAGCTTTCTTT

size: .
V: TRBV5-4
D: .
J: TRBJ2-1
CDR3: CASSLGRGLDEQFF
DNA: TGTGCCAGCAGCTTGGGGAGGGGGCTGGATGAGCAGTTCTTC

size: .
V: TRBV7-2
D: TRBD2
J: TRBJ2-3
CDR3: CASSPPGLGAPDTQYF
DNA: TGTGCCAGCAGCCCACCGGGACTAGGGGCCCCAGATACGCAGTATTTT

size: .
V: TRBV7-6
D: TRBD2
J: TRBJ2-5
CDR3: CASSLTSGRFFGETQYF
DNA: TGTGCCAGCAGCTTAACTAGCGGGAGGTTCTTTGGAGAGACCCAGTACTTC

size: few
V: TRBV27
D: .
J: TRBJ2-7
CDR3: CASSLQGRSYEQYF
DNA: TGTGCCAGCAGTTTACAGGGGCGTTCCTACGAGCAGTACTTC

size: .
V: TRBV4-1
D: TRBD2
J: TRBJ2-5
CDR3: CASSLLAGGRVGETQYF
DNA: TGCGCCAGCAGTCTATTAGCGGGAGGGCGTGTAGGAGAGACCCAGTACTTC

size: few
V: TRBV18
D: .
J: TRBJ1-4
CDR3: CASSPNGGSGEKLFF
DNA: TGTGCCAGCTCACCAAACGGGGGGAGTGGTGAAAAACTGTTTTTT

size: .
V: TRBV5-4
D: TRBD1
J: TRBJ2-3
CDR3: CASSYRGSLQETQYF
DNA: TGTGCCAGCAGTTACAGGGGCTCACTTCAGGAAACGCAGTATTTT

size: few
V: TRBV10-2
D: TRBD1
J: TRBJ1-1
CDR3: CASSYRGLSTEAFF
DNA: TGCGCCAGCAGCTACAGGGGTTTGAGCACTGAAGCTTTCTTT

size: few
V: TRBV7-9
D: .
J: TRBJ1-2
CDR3: CSSSQYGSKNTF
DNA: TGTTCCAGCAGCCAATATGGCAGTAAGAACACCTTC

size: once
V: TRBV5-1
D: TRBD2
J: TRBJ2-7
CDR3: CASSLAGAKYEQYF
DNA: TGCGCCAGCAGCTTAGCGGGAGCAAAATACGAGCAGTACTTC

size: .
V: TRBV5-3
D: TRBD2
J: TRBJ2-7
CDR3: CARSLMGIQRESGEQYF
DNA: TGTGCCAGAAGCTTAATGGGAATCCAGCGGGAATCTGGCGAGCAGTACTTC

size: .
V: TRBV30
D: .
J: TRBJ1-2
CDR3: CAWSQYRVNDGYTF
DNA: TGTGCCTGGAGCCAGTACAGGGTGAACGATGGCTACACCTTC

size: .
V: TRBV5-1
D: TRBD2
J: TRBJ2-2
CDR3: CASSRGTSGETGELFF
DNA: TGCGCCAGCAGCCGTGGGACTAGCGGAGAGACCGGGGAGCTGTTTTTT

size: .
V: TRBV18
D: .
J: TRBJ1-1
CDR3: CASSPRQDMNTEAFF
DNA: TGTGCCAGCTCACCACGGCAGGACATGAACACTGAAGCTTTCTTT

size: few
V: TRBV6-4
D: .
J: TRBJ2-2
CDR3: CATQTGHRTRARQNTGELFF
DNA: TGTGCCACCCAAACGGGACATCGGACTAGGGCCCGTCAAAACACCGGGGAGCTGTTTTTT

size: .
V: TRBV18
D: .
J: TRBJ2-7
CDR3: CASSPPGVNEQYF
DNA: TGTGCCAGCTCACCACCAGGGGTCAACGAGCAGTACTTC

size: .
V: TRBV6-5
D: TRBD2
J: TRBJ2-1
CDR3: CASTTSGYNEQFF
DNA: TGTGCCAGCACTACTAGCGGGTACAATGAGCAGTTCTTC

size: .
V: TRBV30
D: TRBD2
J: TRBJ2-7
CDR3: CAWSGLAGVEQYF
DNA: TGTGCCTGGAGTGGGCTAGCGGGAGTTGAGCAGTACTTC

size: .
V: TRBV5-1
D: .
J: TRBJ2-7
CDR3: CASSLYGSLGEQYF
DNA: TGCGCCAGCAGCCTGTACGGGAGCTTGGGCGAGCAGTACTTC

size: .
V: TRBV5-1
D: TRBD2
J: TRBJ2-3
CDR3: CASSLGGSGGTDTQYF
DNA: TGCGCCAGCAGCTTGGGGGGTAGCGGGGGCACAGATACGCAGTATTTT

size: .
V: TRBV14
D: TRBD1
J: TRBJ1-1
CDR3: CASSPRTGKGDTEAFF
DNA: TGTGCCAGCAGCCCTCGGACAGGGAAAGGGGACACTGAAGCTTTCTTT

size: few
V: TRBV6-4
D: TRBD2
J: TRBJ2-3
CDR3: CASSTSGGEADTQYF
DNA: TGTGCCAGCAGTACTAGCGGGGGAGAGGCAGATACGCAGTATTTT

size: .
V: TRBV6-6
D: TRBD2
J: TRBJ2-1
CDR3: CASSYGGGYNEQFF
DNA: TGTGCCAGCAGTTACGGGGGGGGATACAATGAGCAGTTCTTC

size: .
V: TRBV6-5
D: .
J: TRBJ1-2
CDR3: CASSYLYNRGYTF
DNA: TGTGCCAGCAGTTATCTCTATAACCGGGGCTACACCTTC

size: .
V: TRBV11-2
D: .
J: TRBJ2-7
CDR3: CASSSLSKSSYEQYF
DNA: TGTGCCAGCAGCTCACTGAGCAAATCCTCCTACGAGCAGTACTTC

size: .
V: TRBV28
D: .
J: TRBJ2-7
CDR3: CASSLLTPSSYEQYF
DNA: TGTGCCAGCAGTTTACTGACGCCTAGCTCCTACGAGCAGTACTTC

size: .
V: TRBV6-5
D: .
J: TRBJ2-3
CDR3: CASAERDTQYF
DNA: TGTGCCAGCGCAGAGAGGGATACGCAGTATTTT

size: .
V: TRBV6-1
D: TRBD2
J: TRBJ2-3
CDR3: CASSEETGGPDTQYF
DNA: TGTGCCAGCAGTGAAGAGACGGGAGGACCAGATACGCAGTATTTT

size: .
V: TRBV6-5
D: .
J: TRBJ1-3
CDR3: CASSYSQGSGNTIYF
DNA: TGTGCCAGCAGTTACTCTCAGGGCTCTGGAAACACCATATATTTT

size: .
V: TRBV19
D: .
J: TRBJ1-4
CDR3: CATSLQGVRTNEKLFF
DNA: TGTGCCACTTCATTACAGGGTGTCAGGACTAATGAAAAACTGTTTTTT

size: .
V: TRBV2
D: .
J: TRBJ2-4
CDR3: CASSEWGPKNIQYF
DNA: TGTGCCAGCAGTGAATGGGGCCCAAAAAACATTCAGTACTTC

size: .
V: TRBV6-1
D: TRBD1
J: TRBJ1-1
CDR3: CASSPTGRNEAFF
DNA: TGTGCCAGCAGTCCGACAGGGCGTAATGAAGCTTTCTTT

size: .
V: TRBV2
D: .
J: TRBJ2-2
CDR3: CASSDGGLVTGELFF
DNA: TGTGCCAGCAGTGATGGTGGCCTAGTCACCGGGGAGCTGTTTTTT

size: .
V: TRBV30
D: TRBD2
J: TRBJ2-1
CDR3: CAWSSGTSGYNEQFF
DNA: TGTGCCTGGAGTTCCGGGACTAGCGGCTACAATGAGCAGTTCTTC

size: .
V: TRBV16
D: .
J: TRBJ1-2
CDR3: CASSNMVGRGYGYTF
DNA: TGTGCCAGCAGCAACATGGTGGGCAGGGGCTATGGCTACACCTTC

size: few
V: TRBV5-1
D: TRBD2
J: TRBJ2-7
CDR3: CASSFRLAGVGSLPYEQYF
DNA: TGCGCCAGCAGCTTTCGACTAGCGGGAGTCGGGTCCCTTCCATACGAGCAGTACTTC

size: .
V: TRBV19
D: .
J: TRBJ2-2
CDR3: CASSIAANTGELFF
DNA: TGTGCCAGTAGTATAGCAGCGAACACCGGGGAGCTGTTTTTT

size: .
V: TRBV29-1
D: TRBD1
J: TRBJ2-1
CDR3: CSGEGAIYNEQFF
DNA: TGCAGCGGAGAGGGGGCGATCTACAATGAGCAGTTCTTC

size: .
V: TRBV6-5
D: .
J: TRBJ2-7
CDR3: CASSYSLRGGSYEQYF
DNA: TGTGCCAGCAGTTACTCCCTTCGCGGAGGCTCCTACGAGCAGTACTTC

size: .
V: TRBV14
D: .
J: TRBJ2-1
CDR3: CASSSDSYNEQFF
DNA: TGTGCCAGCAGCTCAGACTCCTACAATGAGCAGTTCTTC

size: .
V: TRBV27
D: .
J: TRBJ2-7
CDR3: CASSLAAYEQYF
DNA: TGTGCCAGCAGTTTGGCAGCCTACGAGCAGTACTTC

size: .
V: TRBV10-3
D: .
J: TRBJ2-7
CDR3: CAINSFGIEQYF
DNA: TGTGCCATCAACTCCTTCGGGATCGAGCAGTACTTC